This T cell receptor beta chain was found in a study of cytomegalovirus exposure and HLA in healthy donors. Broader study findings: For most TCR beta V segments, an earlier analysis put the productive rate at about 90% or about 30% of the time. Later findings reportedly placed an Asian-associated ancestry cluster below the approximately 620-donor mean for N-insertions.

In the PCR, 60 Vbeta and 13 Jbeta primers were used. The table came from immunoSEQ multiplex PCR; TCRdb's copy has only in-frame clones and leaves some out. The sample includes 130,000 to 150,000 clones, roughly four fifths of them seen just once. Germline-derived CDR1 and CDR2 are SGHRS and YFSETQ. V lost 5 bases and J 1 base, leaving 10 bases between the germline ends. CDR3 size: 14 residues. Details on this clone: The antigen remains unidentified.

The clonotype was recovered from a man in his forties or fifties in good health and CMV-seropositive. The rearrangement uses TRBV5-1 and TRBJ2-1, with a possible D match to TRBD1 (5 bases). Input material: PBMCs. CDR3 DNA sequence: TGCGCCAGCAGGTCGGCAGGGTCCTACAATGAGCAGTTCTTC. It is translated as CASRSAGSYNEQFF.